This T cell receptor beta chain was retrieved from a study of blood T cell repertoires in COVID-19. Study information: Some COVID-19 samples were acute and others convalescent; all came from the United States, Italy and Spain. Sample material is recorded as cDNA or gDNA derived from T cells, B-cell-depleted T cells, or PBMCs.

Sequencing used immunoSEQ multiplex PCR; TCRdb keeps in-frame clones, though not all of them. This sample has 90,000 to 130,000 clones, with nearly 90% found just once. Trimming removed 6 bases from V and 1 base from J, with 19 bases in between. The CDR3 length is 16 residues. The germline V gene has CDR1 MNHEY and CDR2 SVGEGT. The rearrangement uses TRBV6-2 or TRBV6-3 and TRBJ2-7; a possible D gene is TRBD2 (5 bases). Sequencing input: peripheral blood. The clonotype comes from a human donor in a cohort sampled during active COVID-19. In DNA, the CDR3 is TGTGCCAGCAGCACAAGGCGGGCAGGTTTATCCTACGAGCAGTACTTC. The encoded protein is CASSTRRAGLSYEQYF.